This T cell receptor (beta chain) was captured by sequencing in a study of sequential checkpoint blockade in melanoma. On the study more broadly: Randomization was 1:1 between first-line nivolumab→ipilimumab and ipilimumab→nivolumab.

The assay was immunoSEQ multiplex PCR, and TCRdb's table has in-frame clones only and misses some. In the table there are 7,000 or so clones, 78% of which are singletons. Treatment denoted: randomized to nivolumab then ipilimumab (arm A) or the reverse (arm B). This specimen was CD8+ T cells sorted from blood (inferred from file names), taken from a patient given nivolumab and ipilimumab in sequence. The source of this sequence is a human donor with melanoma.

CDR3 sequence: CASSFSLSYEQYF. Written as DNA, the CDR3 is TGTGCCAGCAGCTTCTCTCTGTCCTACGAGCAGTACTTC. The V gene is TRBV7-2, the J gene TRBJ2-7; no clear D. The V gene's germline CDR1 is SGHTA and CDR2 FQGNSA. V dropped 3 bases and J dropped 1 base, with 7 bases sitting between them. The CDR3 is made up of 13 amino acids.